This TCR beta chain comes out of a study of T cells after yellow fever vaccination. Study summary: Libraries from low-cell-number fractions were prepared with the SMART-Seq v4 Ultra Low Input RNA kit.

The CDR3 runs to 15 residues. Trimming pared 3 bases from V and 2 bases from J, leaving 12 bases between. The germline CDR1 and CDR2 sequences are KGHDR and SFDVKD. To note about this clonotype: As yet, its antigen is unknown.

Production of TCR cDNA was by 5'RACE template switching, which also added a universal primer site and UMIs. TCRdb re-derived calls from the 5' RACE reads in MiXCR, one entry per CDR3 protein. The data contain some 350,000 distinct CDR3 sequences, more than 9% of them singletons. General observations from the study: Just a small share of clonotypes turned up in the CD4 compartment as well as the CD8 compartment.

This receptor was obtained from a man younger than 35 who received the YFV17D yellow fever vaccine. The sequencing used PBMCs, collected on the day of the first yellow fever vaccination. V gene TRBV24-1 combines with J gene TRBJ2-5; possible D gene TRBD2, 5 bases. CDR3: CATSDPRGVQETQYF. CDR3 coding DNA: TGTGCCACCAGTGATCCCCGGGGAGTACAAGAGACCCAGTACTTC.